This T cell receptor beta chain was observed in a study of PD-1 blockade in mismatch repair-deficient tumors. Study in general: Enrolled 2013-2016, patients had progressing, pretreated mismatch repair-deficient cancers of about a dozen types. The study's findings and limits: Rapid post-treatment expansion, then contraction, generally preceding radiologic response, marked tumor-resident clones.

Concerning this clone: Its antigen remains unknown.

Germline lookup yields CDR1 SGDLS and CDR2 YYNGEE. V gave up 0 bases and J gave up 6 bases, with 15 bases separating them. This CDR3 contains 15 residues. TCRdb's copy holds only in-frame clones and misses some; the assay was immunoSEQ multiplex PCR. This sample has 56,000 or so clones, with over 70% found just once. Every patient had mismatch repair deficiency by PCR or immunohistochemistry. TCRs were sequenced from a few patients responding to pembrolizumab. The clonotype originates from an adult with mismatch repair-deficient cancer. The rearrangement links TRBV9 to TRBJ1-2, with a weak D call TRBD1 (6 bases). Sample: peripheral blood, taken about 4.5 months after starting pembrolizumab. The CDR3 sequence is CASSVAGGRMDGYTF. The CDR3 coding sequence is TGTGCCAGCAGCGTAGCCGGGGGGCGCATGGATGGCTACACCTTC.